This T cell receptor (beta chain) was captured by sequencing in a study of cytomegalovirus exposure and HLA in healthy donors (dated by TCRdb to about 2017). Turning to the overall study: In an earlier analysis of approximately 640 of the donors, 250 to 350 Gb of sequence data and 117 million unique TCR beta sequences from 150 million to 200 million T cells were reported. Both class I and class II loci were covered by HLA typing, at four-digit resolution. A separate validation cohort of 90 to 150 different subjects was used in addition to the roughly 720-subject first cohort. An earlier analysis of 587 of the donors used high-throughput TCR beta sequencing to judge whether each TCR beta V gene segment behaved as functional or pseudogenic. On average, roughly 200,000 unique TCR beta nucleotide sequences were sequenced per donor among 398 genotyped donors of the cohort, with roughly a sixth of those sequences being non-productive. Of the roughly 400 genotyped donors, over 70% fell in the genetic ancestry cluster associated with self-reported Caucasian donors. The study profiled the T cell repertoires of hundreds of subjects by immunosequencing and related them to cytomegalovirus serostatus. An early release that covered some 630 HLA-typed donors contained 250 to 350 gigabases of sequencing data and 70 million to 100 million unique TCR sequences. To predict cytomegalovirus infection status, the study brought together high-throughput TCR immunosequencing, statistical association of individual TCRs with disease status, and machine learning. The study was designed to test whether signatures of past pathogen exposure could be identified by cataloging public T cell receptors. The number of typed donors differed by locus: about 629-630 for A, B, C, DRB1 and DQB1; approximately 530 for DQA1; over 600 for DPA1; and some 470 for DPB1. Every discovery cohort repertoire had been produced on one sequencing platform. A later analysis re-examined previously published TCR beta repertoires from more than 600 donors and added high-resolution HLA genotyping to investigate patterns of TCR occurrence. In a later genetic analysis, genome-wide SNP genotypes for about 55% of the roughly 670 donors were used, and that subset was treated as a discovery cohort. Rather than using new phenotypic data, the later analysis identified candidate immune exposures from TCR beta sequences and from how often those sequences occurred across donors. Five DR-DQ haplotypes were treated as single units for association and clustering because of strong linkage in the cohort. Alongside the repertoire data, information on donor age, sex, ethnicity and CMV serostatus was compiled. Here is what the overall study found, with its caveats: A later analysis reported that several top co-occurrence clusters appeared linked to parvovirus B19, influenza, CMV and Epstein-Barr virus. Linkage disequilibrium might explain the correlated functional status among segregating V segments, but an unknown experimental factor could not be ruled out. The cohort was sequenced for TCR beta chains only, and without alpha or paired-chain data the features that could be detected were limited. The study gave a list of about 170 TCR beta chains associated with cytomegalovirus. HLA typing was unavailable for some donors at each locus, so association tests used only the typed subset. Across donors, most TCR sequences were observed very rarely, whereas some public TCRs were present in many individuals. Sequencing depth was assumed to be roughly uniform across donors in the presence/absence analyses, though that assumption may not hold. The sequencing pipeline was judged likely to have produced a cluster of highly shared sequence variants as a technical artifact. At a false discovery rate of 0.05, a later analysis linked approximately 18,000 TCR beta sequences to specific HLA alleles. When HLA alleles, especially DR and DQ, strongly co-occurred, TCR associations were difficult to assign to individual alleles. A later genetic analysis associated a missense DCLRE1C variant with V-gene and J-gene trimming of TCR beta chains, and an independent cohort replicated the association. Cytomegalovirus status was reported to be diagnosed by the classifier with high specificity and sensitivity in both the original and validation cohorts. In a later analysis, TCR association rates were found to vary across HLA loci, with the most associated TCRs seen for DRB1 alleles and the fewest for HLA-C alleles. A later genetic analysis reported fewer N-insertions in productive TCRs among donors in an Asian-associated ancestry cluster than the roughly 720-donor mean. The authors suggested that the approach could potentially be extended to other disease states and immunological phenotypes. Broadly in line with IMGT annotations, most TCR beta V segments showed up in productive rearrangements about 87% or about 30% of the time in an earlier analysis of a few hundred of the donors. A further reported finding was that TCR beta sequences accurately predicted the HLA-A and HLA-B alleles for most subjects in the first cohort. Because counts were too low, seventeen rarely observed V segments, including chromosome 9 orphons, were left out of the earlier analysis of a few hundred of the donors. In a later analysis, HLA-associated TCR beta chains were found to be more clonally expanded and to have lower generation probabilities than equally common non-associated chains. In a later analysis, most CMV-associated TCR beta chains were found to appear HLA-restricted, with HLA associations seemingly driven largely by CMV exposure. In vitro tests confirmed that a few of the cytomegalovirus-associated TCR beta chains recognize cytomegalovirus antigens. For the cohort, immune exposure information was limited to CMV serostatus. Some IMGT-functional V segments, including TRBV6-2 and TRBV6-3, could not be distinguished by the 87-base-pair reads and were therefore excluded.

The library was made by the immunoSEQ multiplex PCR assay. A mixture of 60 forward primers for TCR Vbeta segments and 13 reverse primers for TCR Jbeta segments was used in the multiplex PCR. The CDR3 region of rearranged TCR beta genes was amplified from genomic DNA by a multiplex PCR assay. Amplified TCR beta libraries were sequenced as 87-base-pair reads on the Illumina HiSeq System. In the paper's pipeline: Across the 500 to 750 repertoires, a later analysis counted approximately 75 million unique TCR beta chains, 9.5 million to 13 million of which were shared by at least two donors. Raw reads were error-corrected and collapsed into unique sequences by a nearest-neighbor algorithm in which closely related sequences were merged to remove PCR and sequencing errors. To assign V, D and J gene segments, CDR3 sequences were aligned to IMGT reference sequences. For a sequence to be retained, at least a six-nucleotide match to both a V gene segment and a J gene segment was required. Rearrangements were called productive when the CDR3 lacked stop codons and stayed in frame with V and J; all others were non-productive. CDR3 was defined according to IMGT convention as the region running from the second conserved V-encoded cysteine to the conserved J-encoded phenylalanine. The earlier analysis of 500 to 650 of the donors excluded any sequence lacking an unambiguous match to a single V gene segment. In an earlier analysis of roughly 600 of the donors, a V segment was called functional when productive rearrangements were above 56.7%, and segregating when the standard deviation between donors exceeded 5%. A statistical classification framework was built to diagnose cytomegalovirus status from the catalog of TCR beta chain sequences. In a later analysis, TCR nucleotide sequences were compared against IMGT/GENE-DB human TR gene sequences so that V and J genes could be assigned. In a later analysis, CDR3 sequences and most-parsimonious VDJ recombination scenarios were assigned using the TCRdist pipeline. A later analysis defined each TCR beta chain by its CDR3 amino acid sequence plus V-gene family, and excluded reads lacking a unique V-gene family. In a later analysis, a few hundred highly shared, low-generation-probability nucleotide sequences were removed to address suspected cross-contamination and a sequencing artifact. In a later analysis, a clonal expansion index was calculated for each public chain from normalized within-repertoire ranks of inferred template counts. In a later analysis, generation probabilities were computed using a VDJ recombination model fitted to out-of-frame rearrangements, and the results were checked against IGoR. A later analysis scored TCR-TCR, TCR-HLA and TCR-CMV co-occurrence with hypergeometric tests, applying a repertoire-size bias correction to TCR pairs. In a later analysis, false discovery rates were estimated by permuting HLA or CMV assignments 20 times. In a later analysis, co-occurring TCRs were grouped with DBSCAN, and TCRdist sequence similarity was added when clustering was performed within HLA-allele-positive subsets. For co-occurrence clustering, repertoires with fewer than 30,000 or more than 120,000 public chains were excluded, along with roughly 5 repertoires with anomalous nucleotide sharing. As stored in TCRdb, this immuneACCESS dataset retains in-frame rearrangements with V and J assigned. A fraction of the clones does not appear; measured against another copy, unresolved V genes explain less than half of the discrepancy, and the remainder lacks a known reason. D and trimming were read from the DNA, whereas the V and J calls and clone size are those reported in that table. The sample profile shows tens of thousands of clones; more than 60% of them were found once. The top ten clones comprise about 2.9% of the sample.

CDR1 and CDR2 are drawn from the germline V gene: MRHNA, SNTAGT. V is cut by 0 bases and J by 1 base, and the space between the germline ends is 9 bases. Counted from cysteine to phenylalanine, this CDR3 has 15 amino acids. The read is trimmed to its CDR3 DNA, 45 bases read in frame from base 1. The cohort consisted of 670 or so healthy bone marrow donors. All cohort members were sampled while nominally healthy, although unrecorded immune exposures were likely present. The donor was CMV seronegative and was included in the group of 352 seronegative cohort members. Every donor gave a peripheral blood sample, and the peripheral blood mononuclear cells from that sample were used for TCR beta sequencing. The Qiagen DNeasy Blood Extraction Kit was used to extract genomic DNA from the blood cell samples. A note on this clone: The target of this receptor is not known. Base qualities are not provided; no much larger clone lies one nucleotide away.

Sequenced material: PBMCs. This TCR was recovered from a man younger than 40 in good health and CMV-seronegative. This receptor chain uses TRBV6-4 and TRBJ1-1, with TRBD1 as a weak D call on 5 bases. The DNA reads as follows: TGTGCCAGCAGTGACTCGACTGGGGCGAACACTGAAGCTTTCTTT. This yields the protein CASSDSTGANTEAFF.